This T cell receptor beta chain was recorded in a study of blood T cell repertoires in COVID-19. For the study at large: The study drew acute and convalescent COVID-19 samples from the United States, Italy and Spain.

The CDR3 runs 15 residues. J lost 2 bases, V lost 0 bases, and 4 bases had no gene match. Germline V gene data show CDR1 as SQVTM and CDR2 as ANQGSEA. In the study's own analysis: The assay estimated nucleated cells by amplifying reference gene primers. Repertoires were generated with immunoSEQ multiplex PCR, while TCRdb's copy carries only in-frame clones and drops some. The V and J calls and clone size are taken from that table; D and trimming were inferred from the DNA. The sample has fewer than 350,000 clones; about 85% are singletons. This sequence originates from a woman in her 50s with active or convalescent COVID-19. The chain couples TRBV29-1 to TRBJ2-7; 10 nucleotides line up with TRBD1. Sequencing was carried out using peripheral blood. The CDR3, as DNA: TGCAGCGTTGAAGACGGACAGGGGGGGGCCTACGAGCAGTACTTC. It codes for CSVEDGQGGAYEQYF.